This T cell receptor (beta chain) appears in the sequencing data of a study of T cell responses to AZD1222 COVID-19 vaccine. Notes on the study in general: Spike-specific TCR breadth and depth both grew after two AZD1222 doses. Dominant at 160-218 and 743-854, vaccine-associated CD4 TCRs also spanned spike. The donor cohort was predominantly white British with a female majority, and clonal diversity may have been underestimated.

Repertoires were generated with immunoSEQ multiplex PCR, while TCRdb's copy carries only in-frame clones and drops some. Here the sample spans about 90,000 clones, around 90% being singletons. Notes on this clone: Its matching antigen is unknown.

This sequence originates from an adult in good health. This specimen was peripheral blood, taken on day 0 of MenACWY control vaccination.

The CDR3 coding sequence is TGTGCCAGTTGGGACGGACCCTACGAGCAGTACTTC. Its protein product is CASWDGPYEQYF. The V and J genes are TRBV6-1 and TRBJ2-7; TRBD1 or TRBD2 may be the D gene (5 bases each). CDR3 length: 12 residues. Germline-derived CDR1 and CDR2 are MNHNS and SASEGT. V lost 9 bases, J lost 2 bases, and 11 bases lay in between.